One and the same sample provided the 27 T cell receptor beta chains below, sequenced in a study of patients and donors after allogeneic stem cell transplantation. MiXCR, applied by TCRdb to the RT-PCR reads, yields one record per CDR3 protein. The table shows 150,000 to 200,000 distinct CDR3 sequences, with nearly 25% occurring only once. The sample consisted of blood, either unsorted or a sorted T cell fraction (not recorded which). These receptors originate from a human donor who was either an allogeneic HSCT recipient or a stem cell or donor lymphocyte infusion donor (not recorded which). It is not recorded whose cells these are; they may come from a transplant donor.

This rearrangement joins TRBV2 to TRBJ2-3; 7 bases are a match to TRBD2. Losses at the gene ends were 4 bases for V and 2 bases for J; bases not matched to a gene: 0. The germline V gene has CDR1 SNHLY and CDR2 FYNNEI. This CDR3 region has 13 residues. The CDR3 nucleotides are TGTGCCAGCAGTGGGGACTACACAGATACGCAGTATTTT. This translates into CASSGDYTDTQYF. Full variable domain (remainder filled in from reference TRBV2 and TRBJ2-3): EPEVTQTPSHQVTQMGQEVILRCVPISNHLYFYWYRQILGQKVEFLVSFYNNEISEKSEIFDDQFSVERPDGSNFTLKIRSTKLEDSAMYFCASSGDYTDTQYFGPGTRLTVL.

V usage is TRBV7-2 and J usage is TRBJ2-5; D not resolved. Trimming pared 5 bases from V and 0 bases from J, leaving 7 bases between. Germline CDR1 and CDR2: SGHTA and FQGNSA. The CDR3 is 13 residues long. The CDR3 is CASSELDQETQYF. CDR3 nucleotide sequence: TGTGCCAGCAGCGAGCTAGACCAAGAGACCCAGTACTTC. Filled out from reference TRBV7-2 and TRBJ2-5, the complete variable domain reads GAGVSQSPSNKVTEKGKDVELRCDPISGHTALYWYRQSLGQGLEFLIYFQGNSAPDKSGLPSDRFSAERTGGSVSTLTIQRTQQEDSAVYLCASSELDQETQYFGPGTRLLVL.

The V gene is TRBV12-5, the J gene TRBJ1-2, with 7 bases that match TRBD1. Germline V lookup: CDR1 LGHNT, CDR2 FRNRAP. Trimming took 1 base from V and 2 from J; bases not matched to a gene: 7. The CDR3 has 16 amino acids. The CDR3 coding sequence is TGTGCTAGTGGTTTGGAACCCCGGGACAGAAACTATGGCTACACCTTC. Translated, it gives CASGLEPRDRNYGYTF.

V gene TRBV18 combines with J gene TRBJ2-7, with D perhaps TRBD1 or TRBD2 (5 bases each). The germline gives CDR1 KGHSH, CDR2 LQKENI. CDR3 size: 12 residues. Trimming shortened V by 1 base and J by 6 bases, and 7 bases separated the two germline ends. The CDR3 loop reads CASSPQGTEQYF. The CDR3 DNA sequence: TGTGCCAGCTCACCACAGGGGACCGAGCAGTACTTC.

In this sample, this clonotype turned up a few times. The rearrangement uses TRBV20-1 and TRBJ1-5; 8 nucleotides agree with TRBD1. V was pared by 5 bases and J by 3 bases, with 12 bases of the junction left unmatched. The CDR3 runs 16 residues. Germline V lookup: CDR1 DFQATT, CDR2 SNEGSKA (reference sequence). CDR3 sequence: CSAAVRQGNDNQPQHF. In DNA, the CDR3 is TGCAGTGCTGCCGTTCGACAGGGGAACGACAATCAGCCCCAGCATTTT.

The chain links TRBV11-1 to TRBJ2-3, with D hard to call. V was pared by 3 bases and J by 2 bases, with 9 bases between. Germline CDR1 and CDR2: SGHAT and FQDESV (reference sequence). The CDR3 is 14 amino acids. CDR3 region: CASSFQRDTDTQYF. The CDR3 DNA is TGTGCCAGCAGCTTTCAGCGAGACACAGATACGCAGTATTTT.

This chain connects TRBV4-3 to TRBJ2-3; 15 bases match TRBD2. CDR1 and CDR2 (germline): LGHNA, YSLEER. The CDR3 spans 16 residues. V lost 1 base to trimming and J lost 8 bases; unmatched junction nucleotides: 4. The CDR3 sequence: CASSQAGTSGRPTQYF. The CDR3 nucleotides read TGCGCCAGCAGCCAAGCCGGGACTAGCGGGAGGCCTACGCAGTATTTT.

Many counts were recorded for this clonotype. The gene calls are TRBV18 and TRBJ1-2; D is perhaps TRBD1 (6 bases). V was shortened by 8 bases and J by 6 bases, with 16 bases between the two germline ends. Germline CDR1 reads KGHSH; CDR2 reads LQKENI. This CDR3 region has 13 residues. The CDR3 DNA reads TGTGCCAGCGCCTACAGGGAAGTTGATGGCTACACCTTC. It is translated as CASAYREVDGYTF.

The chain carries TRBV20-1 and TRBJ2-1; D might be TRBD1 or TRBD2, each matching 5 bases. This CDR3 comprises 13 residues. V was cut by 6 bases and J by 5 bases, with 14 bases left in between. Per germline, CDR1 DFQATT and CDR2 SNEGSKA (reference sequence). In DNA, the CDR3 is TGCAGTGCAAGACCGGGACGGCACAATGAGCAGTTCTTC. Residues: CSARPGRHNEQFF.

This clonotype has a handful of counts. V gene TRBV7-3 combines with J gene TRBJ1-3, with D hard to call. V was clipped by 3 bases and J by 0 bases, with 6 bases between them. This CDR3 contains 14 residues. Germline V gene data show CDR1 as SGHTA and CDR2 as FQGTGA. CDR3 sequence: CASSLSSSGNTIYF. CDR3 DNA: TGTGCCAGCAGCTTGTCCAGCTCTGGAAACACCATATATTTT. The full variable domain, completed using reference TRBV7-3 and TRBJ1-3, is GAGVSQTPSNKVTEKGKYVELRCDPISGHTALYWYRQSLGQGPEFLIYFQGTGAADDSGLPNDRFFAVRPEGSVSTLKIQRTERGDSAVYLCASSLSSSGNTIYFGEGSWLTVV.

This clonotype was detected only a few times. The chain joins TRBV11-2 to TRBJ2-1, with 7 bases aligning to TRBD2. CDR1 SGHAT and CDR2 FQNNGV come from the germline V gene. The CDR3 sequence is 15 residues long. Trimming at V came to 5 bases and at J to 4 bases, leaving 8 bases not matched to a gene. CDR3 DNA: TGTGCCAGCAGCCCATTCCAGCGGGGATACAATGAGCAGTTCTTC. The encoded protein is CASSPFQRGYNEQFF.

The CDR3 nucleotides read TGTGCCAGCAGTTTGTGGGGTTACAATGAGCAGTTCTTC. This gives the protein CASSLWGYNEQFF. The chain employs TRBV12-3 or TRBV12-4 and TRBJ2-1; D is uncertain. V was trimmed by 3 bases and J by 4 bases, leaving 7 bases between them. CDR3 length equals 13 residues.

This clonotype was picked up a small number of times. CDR3 protein: CSVGASGYNEQFF. The CDR3, as DNA: TGCAGCGTTGGGGCTAGCGGTTACAATGAGCAGTTCTTC. This rearrangement joins TRBV29-1 to TRBJ2-1; 7 bases map to TRBD2. J gave up 4 bases and V 4 bases, and 4 bases lay outside the gene matches. Looked up from germline, CDR1 is SQVTM and CDR2 is ANQGSEA. The CDR3 totals 13 residues.

CDR3 sequence reads: CASSLTPADRGYSTQHF. Here the CDR3 DNA reads TGCGCCAGCAGCTTGACCCCCGCGGACAGGGGGTATAGCACCCAGCATTTT. V is TRBV5-1 and J is TRBJ1-5; TRBD1 aligns across 10 bases. V gave up 1 base and J gave up 11 bases; unmatched junction bases: 15. Germline V CDR1 and CDR2: SGHRS, YFSETQ. The CDR3 covers 17 residues.

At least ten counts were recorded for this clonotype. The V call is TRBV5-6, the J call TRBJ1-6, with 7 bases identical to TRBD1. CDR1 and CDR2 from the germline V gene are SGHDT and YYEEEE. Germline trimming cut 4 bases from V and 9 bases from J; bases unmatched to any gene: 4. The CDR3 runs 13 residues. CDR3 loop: CASSTGTVSPLHF. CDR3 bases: TGTGCCAGCAGCACCGGGACAGTTTCACCCCTCCACTTT.

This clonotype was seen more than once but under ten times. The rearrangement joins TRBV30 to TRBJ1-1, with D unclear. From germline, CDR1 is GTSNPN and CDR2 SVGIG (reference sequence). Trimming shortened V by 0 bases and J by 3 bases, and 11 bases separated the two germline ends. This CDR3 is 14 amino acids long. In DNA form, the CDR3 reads TGTGCCTGGAGTGTAATGTCCGGGGACACTGAAGCTTTCTTT. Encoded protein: CAWSVMSGDTEAFF.

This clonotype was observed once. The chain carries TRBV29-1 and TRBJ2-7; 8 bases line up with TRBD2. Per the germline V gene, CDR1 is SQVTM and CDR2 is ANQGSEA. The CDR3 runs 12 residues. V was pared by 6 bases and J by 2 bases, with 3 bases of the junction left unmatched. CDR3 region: CSVTSATYEQYF. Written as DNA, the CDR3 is TGCAGCGTGACTAGCGCCACCTACGAGCAGTACTTC.

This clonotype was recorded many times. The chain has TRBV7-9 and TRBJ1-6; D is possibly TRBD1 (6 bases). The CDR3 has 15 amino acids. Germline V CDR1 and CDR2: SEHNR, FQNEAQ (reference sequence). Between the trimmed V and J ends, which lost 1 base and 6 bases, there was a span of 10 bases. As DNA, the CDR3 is TGTGCCAGCAGCTTAGAGGGGGGGCGTAATTCACCCCTCCACTTT. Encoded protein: CASSLEGGRNSPLHF.

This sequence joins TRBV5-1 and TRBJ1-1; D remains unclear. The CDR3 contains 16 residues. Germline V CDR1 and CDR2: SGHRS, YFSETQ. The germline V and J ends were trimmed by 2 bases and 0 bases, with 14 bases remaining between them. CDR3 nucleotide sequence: TGCGCCAGCAGCTTAGACCTTTGGGCATTGAACACTGAAGCTTTCTTT. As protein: CASSLDLWALNTEAFF.

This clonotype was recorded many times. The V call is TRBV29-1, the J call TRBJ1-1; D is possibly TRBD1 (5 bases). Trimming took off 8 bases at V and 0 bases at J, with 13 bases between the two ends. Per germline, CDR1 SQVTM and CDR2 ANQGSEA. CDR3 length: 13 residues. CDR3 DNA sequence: TGCAGCCATCGTGGGGCAATGAACACTGAAGCTTTCTTT. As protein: CSHRGAMNTEAFF.

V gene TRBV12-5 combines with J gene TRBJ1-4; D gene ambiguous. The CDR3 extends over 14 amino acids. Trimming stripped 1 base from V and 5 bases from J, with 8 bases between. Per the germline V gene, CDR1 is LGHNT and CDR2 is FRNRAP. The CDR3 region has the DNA TGTGCTAGTGGTTTGGACCGGACGAATGAAAAACTGTTTTTT. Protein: CASGLDRTNEKLFF.

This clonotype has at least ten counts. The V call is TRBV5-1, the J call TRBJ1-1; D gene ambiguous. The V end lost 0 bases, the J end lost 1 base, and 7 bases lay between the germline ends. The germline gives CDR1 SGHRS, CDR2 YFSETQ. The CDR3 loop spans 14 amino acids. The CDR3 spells CASSLDAGNTEAFF. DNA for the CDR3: TGCGCCAGCAGCTTGGATGCCGGGAACACTGAAGCTTTCTTT.

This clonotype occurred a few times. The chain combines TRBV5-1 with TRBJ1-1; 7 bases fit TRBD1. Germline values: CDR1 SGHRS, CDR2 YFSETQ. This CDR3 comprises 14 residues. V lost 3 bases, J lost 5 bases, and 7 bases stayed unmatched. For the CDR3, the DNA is TGCGCCAGCAGCTCGGGGACAGTTGCTACTGAAGCTTTCTTT. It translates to CASSSGTVATEAFF.

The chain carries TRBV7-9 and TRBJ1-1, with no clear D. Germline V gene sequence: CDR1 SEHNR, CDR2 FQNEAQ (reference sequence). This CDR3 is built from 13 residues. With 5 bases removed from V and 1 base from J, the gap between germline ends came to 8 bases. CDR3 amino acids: CASSRASNTEAFF. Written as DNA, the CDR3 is TGTGCCAGCAGCCGGGCCTCGAACACTGAAGCTTTCTTT.

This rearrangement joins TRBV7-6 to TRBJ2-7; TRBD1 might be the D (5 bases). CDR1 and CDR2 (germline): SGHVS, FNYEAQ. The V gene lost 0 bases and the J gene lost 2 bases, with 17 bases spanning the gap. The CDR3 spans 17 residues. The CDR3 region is CASSLAQDVGRTYEQYF. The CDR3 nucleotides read TGTGCCAGCAGCTTAGCCCAGGATGTGGGGCGAACCTACGAGCAGTACTTC. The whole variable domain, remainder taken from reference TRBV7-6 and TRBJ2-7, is GAGVSQSPRYKVTKRGQDVALRCDPISGHVSLYWYRQALGQGPEFLTYFNYEAQQDKSGLPNDRFSAERPEGSISTLTIQRTEQRDSAMYRCASSLAQDVGRTYEQYFGPGTRLTVT.

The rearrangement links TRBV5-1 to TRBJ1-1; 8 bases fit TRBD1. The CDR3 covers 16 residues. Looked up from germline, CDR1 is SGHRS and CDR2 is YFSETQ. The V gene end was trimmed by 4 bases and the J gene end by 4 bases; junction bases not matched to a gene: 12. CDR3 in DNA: TGCGCCAGCAGCCGGGACAGGAGAGAGGGGCGCACTGAAGCTTTCTTT. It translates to CASSRDRREGRTEAFF.

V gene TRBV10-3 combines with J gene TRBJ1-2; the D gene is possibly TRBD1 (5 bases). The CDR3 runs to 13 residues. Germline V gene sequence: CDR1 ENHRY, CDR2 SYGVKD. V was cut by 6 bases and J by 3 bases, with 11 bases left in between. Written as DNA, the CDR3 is TGTGCCATCAGGGAAGAGGGGCACTATGGCTACACCTTC. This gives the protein CAIREEGHYGYTF.